One sample yielded the 24 T cell receptor beta chains listed below, sequenced in a study of beta chain features in type 1 diabetes. Study-wide results and caveats: In every one of the four CD4+ subsets, TCRB CDR3s were moderately but significantly shorter in Type 1 diabetes patients.

All of the isolated RNA was reverse transcribed, so expressed TCRB transcripts were sequenced. Generated by immunoSEQ multiplex PCR, the TCRdb table keeps only in-frame clones and is missing some. This sample has around 300,000 clones, with 14% to 15% found just once. Which antigens these TCRs recognize remains unknown. The sequenced material came from naive CD4+ T cells from blood. The receptors originated from a young man with type 1 diabetes.

This clone was seen a few times. V and J are TRBV30 and TRBJ1-1; TRBD1 matches at 8 bases. Looked up from germline, CDR1 is GTSNPN and CDR2 is SVGIG (reference sequence). The CDR3 has 14 residues. The junction had 7 bases not matched to a gene; V was cut back by 3 bases and J by 4 bases. The CDR3 DNA follows: TGTGCCTGGAGCGCAGGGGGCGGGGGCACTGAAGCTTTCTTT. It yields the protein CAWSAGGGGTEAFF.

This clone occurred a few times. As DNA, the CDR3 is TGTGCCAGCAGGAGGGACTACCTCTCCTACAATGAGCAGTTCTTC. Translated, it gives CASRRDYLSYNEQFF. The J gene is TRBJ2-1, the V gene TRBV2, with 7 bases aligning to TRBD2. The junction had 5 bases not matched to a gene; V was cut back by 6 bases and J by 0 bases. Germline V gene lookup returns CDR1 SNHLY and CDR2 FYNNEI. The CDR3 runs to 15 residues. Based on the CDR3 plus reference TRBV2 and TRBJ2-1, the full variable domain is EPEVTQTPSHQVTQMGQEVILRCVPISNHLYFYWYRQILGQKVEFLVSFYNNEISEKSEIFDDQFSVERPDGSNFTLKIRSTKLEDSAMYFCASRRDYLSYNEQFFGPGTRLTVL.

The gene calls are TRBV4-1 and TRBJ1-5; D is undetermined. The CDR3 has 17 residues. The V gene lost 0 bases and the J gene lost 8 bases, with 20 bases spanning the gap. The V gene's germline CDR1 is MGHRA and CDR2 YSYEKL. The CDR3 DNA is TGCGCCAGCAGCCAAGAAGTAGGTCAGGCCCTACTAGAGCCCCAGCATTTT. Its protein is CASSQEVGQALLEPQHF.

The chain links TRBV19 to TRBJ2-3, with D uncertain. V was pared by 5 bases and J by 0 bases, with 6 bases between. There are 13 residues in the CDR3. The germline V gene encodes CDR1 LNHDA and CDR2 SQIVND (reference sequence). The CDR3 DNA reads TGTGCCAGTAGTGAGACTAGCACAGATACGCAGTATTTT. Translating gives CASSETSTDTQYF.

This clone has more than one count but fewer than ten. No conserved phenylalanine or tryptophan ends this CDR3, so it is likely a read error. The limits of the CDR3 on the DNA are not certain, so only TCRdb's listed CDR3 is given. V is TRBV30 and J is TRBJ2-7; the table assigns TRBD1, which was not confirmed against the DNA. The CDR3 is 13 residues long, counting both termini. CDR1 and CDR2 (germline): GTSNPN, SVGIG (reference sequence). This chain's CDR3 is CAWSNGTGEVFGI.

In regard to this clone: Other DNA sequences of this sample code for an identical CDR3. The V gene is TRBV18, the J gene TRBJ2-7; possibly TRBD2 for D (5 bases). The germline V gene encodes CDR1 KGHSH and CDR2 LQKENI. The CDR3 extends over 11 amino acids. Trimming left V 2 bases short and J 7 bases short, with 6 bases between. Here the CDR3 reads CASSPSGEQYF. CDR3 bases: TGTGCCAGCTCACCATCGGGGGAGCAGTACTTC.

This clone was seen a handful of times. The chain joins TRBV7-2 to TRBJ1-1; 7 nucleotides align to TRBD1. V lost 3 bases and J lost 4; bases outside the gene matches: 2. The CDR3 length is 13 residues. The germline V gene encodes CDR1 SGHTA and CDR2 FQGNSA. The CDR3 DNA reads as TGTGCCAGCAGCTTTCGACAGGGCACTGAAGCTTTCTTT. Translated: CASSFRQGTEAFF.

This clone was observed a few times. The chain has TRBV2 and TRBJ2-1; tentatively, D is TRBD1 (6 bases). The CDR3 has 13 amino acids. Trimming removed 10 bases from V and 10 bases from J, with 20 bases in between. Germline values: CDR1 SNHLY, CDR2 FYNNEI. The DNA for the CDR3 is TGTGCCACCGGTGACTCCCGGGACACCGAGCAGTTCTTC. Protein product: CATGDSRDTEQFF. Drawing the rest from reference TRBV2 and TRBJ2-1, the complete variable domain is EPEVTQTPSHQVTQMGQEVILRCVPISNHLYFYWYRQILGQKVEFLVSFYNNEISEKSEIFDDQFSVERPDGSNFTLKIRSTKLEDSAMYFCATGDSRDTEQFFGPGTRLTVL.

This clone was seen more than once but under ten times. V gene TRBV18 combines with J gene TRBJ2-7; 8 nucleotides line up with TRBD2. From germline, CDR1 is KGHSH and CDR2 LQKENI. V lost 5 bases to trimming and J lost 0 bases; unmatched junction nucleotides: 12. The CDR3 is 17 amino acids. CDR3 in DNA: TGTGCCAGCTCATTAGGTTGGCGGGAGGCCTCCTCCTACGAGCAGTACTTC. Its translation is CASSLGWREASSYEQYF.

This chain uses TRBV27 with TRBJ1-6; D is possibly TRBD1 (5 bases). The CDR3 is made up of 15 amino acids. Per germline, CDR1 MNHEY and CDR2 SMNVEV (reference sequence). The V end lost 0 bases, the J end lost 9 bases, and 12 bases lay between the germline ends. CDR3 loop: CASSLSGPWGSPLHF. The CDR3 DNA follows: TGTGCCAGCAGTTTATCGGGGCCTTGGGGTTCACCCCTCCACTTT.

The chain carries TRBV4-1 and TRBJ2-2; 9 bases match TRBD1. J lost 1 base, V lost 4 bases, and 4 bases had no gene match. This CDR3 contains 16 residues. Germline lookup yields CDR1 MGHRA and CDR2 YSYEKL. CDR3 amino acids: CASSRPGQGNTGELFF. The CDR3 DNA follows: TGCGCCAGCAGCCGCCCGGGACAGGGGAACACCGGGGAGCTGTTTTTT.

This clone appeared a few times. The rearrangement joins TRBV5-1 to TRBJ2-1; TRBD1 matches at 9 bases. The CDR3 has 14 amino acids. V was pared by 3 bases and J by 8 bases, with 6 bases of the junction left unmatched. Germline loops: CDR1 SGHRS, CDR2 YFSETQ. The CDR3 reads CASSSGTGRDEQFF. The CDR3 bases are TGCGCCAGCAGCTCCGGGACAGGGAGAGATGAGCAGTTCTTC.

There are a few counts of this clone. V is TRBV5-1 and J is TRBJ1-4, with D possibly being TRBD1 (6 bases). Germline CDR1 SGHRS, CDR2 YFSETQ. This CDR3 is 15 amino acids long. V was pared by 2 bases and J by 8 bases, with 16 bases between. The CDR3 loop is CASSFGTGLWEKLFF. The CDR3 DNA reads TGCGCCAGCAGCTTTGGAACAGGGCTTTGGGAAAAACTGTTTTTT.

CDR3 sequence reads: CASSLRAGYTDTQYF. The CDR3 DNA reads as TGTGCCAGCAGCTTGAGAGCGGGGTACACAGATACGCAGTATTTT. V usage is TRBV11-2 and J usage is TRBJ2-3; 7 nucleotides align to TRBD2. Germline V gives CDR1 SGHAT, CDR2 FQNNGV. V lost 3 bases, J lost 2 bases, and 5 bases stayed unmatched. The CDR3 has 15 amino acids. Variable domain in full (rest from reference TRBV11-2 and TRBJ2-3): EAGVAQSPRYKIIEKRQSVAFWCNPISGHATLYWYQQILGQGPKLLIQFQNNGVVDDSQLPKDRFSAERLKGVDSTLKIQPAKLEDSAVYLCASSLRAGYTDTQYFGPGTRLTVL.

This clone has more than one count but fewer than ten. This chain links TRBV9 with TRBJ2-7; a weak D match, TRBD2 (6 bases). The CDR3 is 15 amino acids. Per the germline V gene, CDR1 is SGDLS and CDR2 is YYNGEE. Trimming stripped 3 bases from V and 7 bases from J, with 20 bases between. CDR3 amino acids: CASSASARGDEEQYF. The CDR3 DNA reads as TGTGCCAGCAGCGCCTCAGCGCGGGGAGACGAAGAGCAGTACTTC.

The J gene is TRBJ1-2, the V gene TRBV4-3; no firm D call. Trimming left V 2 bases short and J 5 bases short, with 15 bases between. The germline V gene encodes CDR1 LGHNA and CDR2 YSLEER. CDR3 length: 15 amino acids. CDR3 nucleotide sequence: TGCGCCAGCAGCCAAAGTCCCGAGGGAGAGTATGGCTACACCTTC. The encoded protein is CASSQSPEGEYGYTF.

This clone was seen just once. This chain's CDR3 is CASSVGGGLTAETQYF. The CDR3 DNA reads TGTGCCAGCAGCGTAGGGGGAGGGTTAACGGCAGAGACCCAGTACTTC. The gene calls are TRBV9 and TRBJ2-5; 7 nucleotides agree with TRBD2. The V segment lost 0 bases and the J segment 4 bases; nucleotides outside the gene matches: 9. The CDR3 extends over 16 amino acids. The germline CDR1 and CDR2 sequences are SGDLS and YYNGEE.

This clone was seen a few times. This chain links TRBV15 with TRBJ2-7; a weak D match, TRBD2 (7 bases). Trimming stripped 0 bases from V and 7 bases from J, with 13 bases between. CDR1 is LNHNV, CDR2 YYDKDF, per germline (reference sequence). This CDR3 is 14 amino acids long. The CDR3 DNA is TGTGCCACCAGCAGAGATCGGGGGGCTGGAGAGCAGTACTTC. This encodes CATSRDRGAGEQYF.

This clone was counted a few times. J is TRBJ1-2 and V is TRBV6-6; no definite D call. Trimming took 2 bases from V and 0 from J, leaving 4 bases between them. In germline, CDR1 is MNHNY, CDR2 SVGAGI (reference sequence). The CDR3 runs to 13 residues. Written as DNA, the CDR3 is TGTGCCAGCAGTTACCGGGCTAACTATGGCTACACCTTC. Protein product: CASSYRANYGYTF.

This clone has only a few counts. The V and J genes are TRBV19 and TRBJ1-6, with a possible D match to TRBD1 (6 bases). V was trimmed by 4 bases and J by 5 bases, leaving 15 bases between them. CDR1 and CDR2 from the germline V gene are LNHDA and SQIVND (reference sequence). The CDR3 is 16 amino acids. CDR3 residues: CASSRTPAGDNSPLHF. The CDR3 DNA reads TGTGCCAGTAGTAGAACCCCCGCAGGGGATAATTCACCCCTCCACTTT.

This clone was detected a few times. Other DNA sequences in the sample encode the same CDR3. This chain links TRBV7-2 with TRBJ2-7; unclear D gene. Trimming removed 5 bases at V and 0 bases at J, with 5 bases between. The CDR3 spans 12 residues. The V gene's germline CDR1 is SGHTA and CDR2 FQGNSA. The CDR3 loop reads CASSLSSYEQYF. The CDR3 nucleotides read TGTGCCAGCAGCCTGAGCTCCTACGAGCAGTACTTC.

The chain combines TRBV9 with TRBJ2-1, with 14 bases lining up with TRBD2. Germline CDR1 reads SGDLS; CDR2 reads YYNGEE. V lost 0 bases and J lost 5; bases outside the gene matches: 7. The CDR3 has 18 amino acids. The CDR3 here is CASSVGTSGGFLDNEQFF. CDR3 DNA: TGTGCCAGCAGCGTAGGGACTAGCGGGGGGTTTTTGGACAATGAGCAGTTCTTC.

This chain links TRBV7-9 with TRBJ1-5, with 7 bases aligning to TRBD1. The CDR3 contains 14 residues. Per the germline V gene, CDR1 is SEHNR and CDR2 is FQNEAQ (reference sequence). The V and J ends lost 4 bases and 4 bases, in that order; junction bases with no gene match: 4. In nucleotides, the CDR3 is TGTGCCAGCAGCTCCGGGACAGAGAATCAGCCCCAGCATTTT. Protein: CASSSGTENQPQHF.

This clone was detected only a few times. The chain has TRBV7-9 and TRBJ2-5; 9 bases fit TRBD2. Germline lookup yields CDR1 SEHNR and CDR2 FQNEAQ (reference sequence). CDR3 length: 16 residues. Trimming removed 4 bases from V and 1 base from J; junction bases left unmatched: 7. The CDR3 spells CASSSRMTSGQETQYF. As DNA, the CDR3 is TGTGCCAGCAGCTCGCGTATGACTAGCGGCCAAGAGACCCAGTACTTC.